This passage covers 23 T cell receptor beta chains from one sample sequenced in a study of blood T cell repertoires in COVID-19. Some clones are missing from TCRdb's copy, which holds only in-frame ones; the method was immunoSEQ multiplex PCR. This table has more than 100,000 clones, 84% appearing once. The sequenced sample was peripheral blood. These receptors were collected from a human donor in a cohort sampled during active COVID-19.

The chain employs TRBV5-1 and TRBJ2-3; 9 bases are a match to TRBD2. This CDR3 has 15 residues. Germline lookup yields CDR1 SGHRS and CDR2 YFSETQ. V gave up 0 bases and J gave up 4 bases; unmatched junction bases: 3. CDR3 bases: TGCGCCAGCAGCTTGGGCGGGGGGGCCCCAGATACGCAGTATTTT. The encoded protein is CASSLGGGAPDTQYF.

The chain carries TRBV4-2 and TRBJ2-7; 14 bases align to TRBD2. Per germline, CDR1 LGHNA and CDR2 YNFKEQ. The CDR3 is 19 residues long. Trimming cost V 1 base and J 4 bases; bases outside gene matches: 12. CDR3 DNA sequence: TGTGCCAGCAGCCAAGTCGCGGATGGACTAGCGGGGGGCCCTTACGAGCAGTACTTC. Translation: CASSQVADGLAGGPYEQYF.

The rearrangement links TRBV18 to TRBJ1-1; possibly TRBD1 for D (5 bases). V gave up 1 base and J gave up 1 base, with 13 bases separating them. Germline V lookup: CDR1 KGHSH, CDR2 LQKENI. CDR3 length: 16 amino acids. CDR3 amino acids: CASSPRAGVKNTEAFF. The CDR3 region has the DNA TGTGCCAGCTCACCACGGGCGGGGGTAAAGAACACTGAAGCTTTCTTT.

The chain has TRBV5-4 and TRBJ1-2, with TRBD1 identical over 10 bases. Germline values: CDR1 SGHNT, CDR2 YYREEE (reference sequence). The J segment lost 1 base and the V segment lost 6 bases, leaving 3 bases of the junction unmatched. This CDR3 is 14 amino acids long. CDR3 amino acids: CASIRDRGNYGYTF. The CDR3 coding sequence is TGTGCCAGCATCCGGGACAGGGGTAACTATGGCTACACCTTC.

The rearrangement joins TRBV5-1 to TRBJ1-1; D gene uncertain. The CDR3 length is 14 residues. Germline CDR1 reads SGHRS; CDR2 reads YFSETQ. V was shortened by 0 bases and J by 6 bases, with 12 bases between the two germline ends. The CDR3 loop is CASSLAGGSPEAFF. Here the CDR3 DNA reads TGCGCCAGCAGCTTGGCCGGCGGATCTCCTGAAGCTTTCTTT.

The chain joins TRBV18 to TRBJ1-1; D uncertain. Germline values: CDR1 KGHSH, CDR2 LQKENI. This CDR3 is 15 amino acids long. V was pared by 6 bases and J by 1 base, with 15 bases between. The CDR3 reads CASSPESVPNTEAFF. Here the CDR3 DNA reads TGTGCCAGCTCTCCAGAATCGGTCCCGAACACTGAAGCTTTCTTT.

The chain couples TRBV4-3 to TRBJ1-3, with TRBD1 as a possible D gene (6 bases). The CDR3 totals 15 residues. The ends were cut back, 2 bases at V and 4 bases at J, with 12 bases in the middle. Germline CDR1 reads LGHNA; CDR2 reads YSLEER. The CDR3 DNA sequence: TGCGCCAGCAGCCAAATTAACAGGGCAGGAAACACCATATATTTT. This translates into CASSQINRAGNTIYF.

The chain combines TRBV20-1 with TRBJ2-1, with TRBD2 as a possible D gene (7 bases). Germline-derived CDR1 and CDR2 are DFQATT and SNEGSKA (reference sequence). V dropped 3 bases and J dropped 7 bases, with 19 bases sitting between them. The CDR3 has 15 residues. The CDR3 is CSASRGGAKGNEQFF. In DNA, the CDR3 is TGCAGTGCTAGTCGTGGGGGGGCGAAGGGTAATGAGCAGTTCTTC.

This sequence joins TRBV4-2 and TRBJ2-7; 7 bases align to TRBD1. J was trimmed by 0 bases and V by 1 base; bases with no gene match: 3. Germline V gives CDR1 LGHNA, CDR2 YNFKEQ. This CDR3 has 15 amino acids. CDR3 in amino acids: CASSQGGTASYEQYF. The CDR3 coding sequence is TGTGCCAGCAGCCAAGGTGGGACAGCCTCCTACGAGCAGTACTTC.

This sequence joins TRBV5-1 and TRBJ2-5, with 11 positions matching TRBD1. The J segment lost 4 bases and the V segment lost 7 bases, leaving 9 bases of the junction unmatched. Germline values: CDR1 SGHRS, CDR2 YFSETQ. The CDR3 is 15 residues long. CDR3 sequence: CASAAGTGGSETQYF. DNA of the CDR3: TGCGCCAGCGCGGCCGGGACAGGGGGATCAGAGACCCAGTACTTC.

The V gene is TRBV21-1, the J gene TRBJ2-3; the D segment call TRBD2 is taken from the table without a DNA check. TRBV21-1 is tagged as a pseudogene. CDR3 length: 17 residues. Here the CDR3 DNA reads TGTGCCAGCAGCAAACGGCTAGCGGGGGGGCCCGCAGATACGCAGTATTTT. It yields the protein CASSKRLAGGPADTQYF.

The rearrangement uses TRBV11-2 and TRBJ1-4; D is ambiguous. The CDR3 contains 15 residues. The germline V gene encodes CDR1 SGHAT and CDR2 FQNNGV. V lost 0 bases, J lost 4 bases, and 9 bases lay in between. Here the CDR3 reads CASSLDTRSNEKLFF. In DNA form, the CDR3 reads TGTGCCAGCAGCTTAGATACCAGAAGTAATGAAAAACTGTTTTTT.

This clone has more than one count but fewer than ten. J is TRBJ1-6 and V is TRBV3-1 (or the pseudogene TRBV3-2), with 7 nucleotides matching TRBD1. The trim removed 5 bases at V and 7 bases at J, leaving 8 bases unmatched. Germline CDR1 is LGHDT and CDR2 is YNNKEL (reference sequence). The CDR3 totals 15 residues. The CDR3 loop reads CASSTRQGANSPLHF. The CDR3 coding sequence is TGTGCCAGCAGCACCCGACAGGGTGCCAATTCACCCCTCCACTTT.

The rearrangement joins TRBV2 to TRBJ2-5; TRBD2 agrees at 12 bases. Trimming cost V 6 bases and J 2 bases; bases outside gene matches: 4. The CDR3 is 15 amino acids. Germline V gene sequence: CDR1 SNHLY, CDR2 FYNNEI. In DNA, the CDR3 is TGTGCCAGCAGAGAACTAGCGGGGGGTCAAGAGACCCAGTACTTC. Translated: CASRELAGGQETQYF. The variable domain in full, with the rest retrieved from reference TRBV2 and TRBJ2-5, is EPEVTQTPSHQVTQMGQEVILRCVPISNHLYFYWYRQILGQKVEFLVSFYNNEISEKSEIFDDQFSVERPDGSNFTLKIRSTKLEDSAMYFCASRELAGGQETQYFGPGTRLLVL.

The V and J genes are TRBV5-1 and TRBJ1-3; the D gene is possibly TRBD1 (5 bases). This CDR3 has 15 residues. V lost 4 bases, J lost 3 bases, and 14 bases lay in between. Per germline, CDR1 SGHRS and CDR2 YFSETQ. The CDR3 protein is CASSPPPGLGNTIYF. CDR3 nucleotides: TGCGCCAGCAGCCCGCCCCCGGGACTTGGAAACACCATATATTTT.

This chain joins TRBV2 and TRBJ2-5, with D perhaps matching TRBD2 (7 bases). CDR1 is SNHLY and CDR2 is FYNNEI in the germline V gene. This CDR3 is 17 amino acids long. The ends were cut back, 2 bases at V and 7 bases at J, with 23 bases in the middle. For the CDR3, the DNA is TGTGCCAGCAGTGAATTTAAGGGAGGGGGACTGGCCAGGACCCAGTACTTC. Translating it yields CASSEFKGGGLARTQYF.

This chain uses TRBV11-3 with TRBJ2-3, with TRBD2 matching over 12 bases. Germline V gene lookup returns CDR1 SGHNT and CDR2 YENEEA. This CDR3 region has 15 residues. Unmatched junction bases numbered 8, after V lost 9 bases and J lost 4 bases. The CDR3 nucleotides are TGTGCCAGTTGCCCTAGCGGGGGGGCGTCAGATACGCAGTATTTT. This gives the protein CASCPSGGASDTQYF.

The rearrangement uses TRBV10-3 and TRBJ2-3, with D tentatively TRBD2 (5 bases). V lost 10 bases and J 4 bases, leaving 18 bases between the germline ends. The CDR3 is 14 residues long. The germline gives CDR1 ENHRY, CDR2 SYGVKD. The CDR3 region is CATRDPRRADTQYF. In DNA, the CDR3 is TGTGCCACTCGGGATCCCCGACGCGCAGATACGCAGTATTTT.

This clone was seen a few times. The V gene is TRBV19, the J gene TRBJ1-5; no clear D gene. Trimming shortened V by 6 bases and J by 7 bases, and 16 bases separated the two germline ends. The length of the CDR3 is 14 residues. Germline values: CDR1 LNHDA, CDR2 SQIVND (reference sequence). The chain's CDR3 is CASRRREDGQPQHF. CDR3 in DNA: TGTGCCAGTAGACGCCGGGAGGACGGGCAGCCCCAGCATTTT.

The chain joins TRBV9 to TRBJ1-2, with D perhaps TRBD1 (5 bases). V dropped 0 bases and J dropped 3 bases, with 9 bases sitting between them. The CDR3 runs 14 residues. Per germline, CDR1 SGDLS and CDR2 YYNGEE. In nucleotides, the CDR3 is TGTGCCAGCAGCGTAGAGCAGGGCCACTATGGCTACACCTTC. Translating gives CASSVEQGHYGYTF. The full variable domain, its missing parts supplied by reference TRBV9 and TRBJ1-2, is DSGVTQTPKHLITATGQRVTLRCSPRSGDLSVYWYQQSLDQGLQFLIQYYNGEERAKGNILERFSAQQFPDLHSELNLSSLELGDSALYFCASSVEQGHYGYTFGSGTRLTVV.

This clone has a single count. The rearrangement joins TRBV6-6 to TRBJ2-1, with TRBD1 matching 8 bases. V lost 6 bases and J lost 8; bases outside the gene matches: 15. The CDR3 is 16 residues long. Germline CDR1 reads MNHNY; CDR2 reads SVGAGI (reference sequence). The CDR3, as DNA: TGTGCCAGCAGCCTACTTAGGACAGGGATTTCCGATGAGCAGTTCTTC. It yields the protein CASSLLRTGISDEQFF.

The CDR3 bases are TGTGCCAGCAGCTCAGGACTAGCGGGGGTGGCTGAGCAGTTCTTC. This sequence encodes CASSSGLAGVAEQFF. This chain connects TRBV11-2 to TRBJ2-1; the match to TRBD2 covers 13 bases. Trimming took 4 bases from V and 9 from J; bases not matched to a gene: 6. The CDR3 has 15 amino acids. The germline V gene encodes CDR1 SGHAT and CDR2 FQNNGV.

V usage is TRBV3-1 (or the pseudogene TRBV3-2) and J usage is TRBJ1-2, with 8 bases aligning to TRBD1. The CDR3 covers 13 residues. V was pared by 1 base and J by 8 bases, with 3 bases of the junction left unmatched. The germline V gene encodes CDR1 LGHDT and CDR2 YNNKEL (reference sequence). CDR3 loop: CASSQGTGMGYTF. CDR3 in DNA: TGTGCCAGCAGCCAAGGGACAGGGATGGGCTACACCTTC.